This T cell receptor beta chain was profiled in a study of cytomegalovirus exposure and HLA in healthy donors. This CDR3 spans 14 amino acids. Germline CDR1 is SNHLY and CDR2 is FYNNEI. The trim removed 7 bases at V and 4 bases at J, leaving 9 bases unmatched. Study findings and constraints: Several V segments, TRBV6-2 and TRBV6-3 among them, could not be told apart and were dropped. Altogether, some 170 TCR beta chains were recorded as cytomegalovirus-associated.

Comments on this clone: Its antigen is not identified.

It was with 60 Vbeta and 13 Jbeta primers that the PCR ran. TCRdb's table, derived via immunoSEQ multiplex PCR, lists solely in-frame clones and lacks some. Of approximately 170,000 clones in the sample, roughly 80% were seen once. The J gene is TRBJ2-7, the V gene TRBV2; the match to TRBD2 covers 8 bases. Sample: PBMCs. The origin of this receptor is a woman younger than 30 in good health and CMV-seronegative. CDR3 sequence reads: CASKAGVLGYEQYF. The CDR3 region has the DNA TGTGCCAGCAAAGCGGGAGTTCTGGGGTACGAGCAGTACTTC.